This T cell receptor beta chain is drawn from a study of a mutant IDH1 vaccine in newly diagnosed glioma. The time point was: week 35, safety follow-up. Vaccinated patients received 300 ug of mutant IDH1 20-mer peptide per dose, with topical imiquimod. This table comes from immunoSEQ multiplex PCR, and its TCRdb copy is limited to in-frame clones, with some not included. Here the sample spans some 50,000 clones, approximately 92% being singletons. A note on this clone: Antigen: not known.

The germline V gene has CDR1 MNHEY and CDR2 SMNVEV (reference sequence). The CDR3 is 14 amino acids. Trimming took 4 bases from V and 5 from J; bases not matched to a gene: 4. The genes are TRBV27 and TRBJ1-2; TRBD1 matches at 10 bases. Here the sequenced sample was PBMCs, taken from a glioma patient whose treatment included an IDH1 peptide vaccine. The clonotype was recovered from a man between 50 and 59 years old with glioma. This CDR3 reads CASSWGQGNYGYTF. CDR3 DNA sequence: TGTGCCAGCAGTTGGGGACAGGGGAATTATGGCTACACCTTC.